Sequencing of this TCR beta chain was carried out in a study of identical twins. Study-wide results and caveats: For monozygotic twins, models underestimated out-of-frame TCR alpha sharing.

Turning to this clonotype: The antigen remains undetermined.

The germline gives CDR1 SGHVS, CDR2 FNYEAQ. The CDR3 is made up of 16 amino acids. Trimming pared 1 base from V and 0 bases from J, leaving 11 bases between. MiXCR, applied by TCRdb to the 5' RACE reads, yields one record per CDR3 protein. The data hold around 340,000 distinct CDR3 sequences, with around 9.7% observed a single time. Only healthy Caucasians were enrolled as donors. The chain is built from TRBV7-6 and TRBJ2-3; tentatively, D is TRBD2 (7 bases). Sequences were obtained from naive T cells sorted from blood. The TCR originated in a woman aged 50 to 65 in good health. The chain's CDR3 is CASSLGGGPSTDTQYF. As DNA, the CDR3 is TGTGCCAGCAGCTTAGGGGGGGGCCCTAGCACAGATACGCAGTATTTT.